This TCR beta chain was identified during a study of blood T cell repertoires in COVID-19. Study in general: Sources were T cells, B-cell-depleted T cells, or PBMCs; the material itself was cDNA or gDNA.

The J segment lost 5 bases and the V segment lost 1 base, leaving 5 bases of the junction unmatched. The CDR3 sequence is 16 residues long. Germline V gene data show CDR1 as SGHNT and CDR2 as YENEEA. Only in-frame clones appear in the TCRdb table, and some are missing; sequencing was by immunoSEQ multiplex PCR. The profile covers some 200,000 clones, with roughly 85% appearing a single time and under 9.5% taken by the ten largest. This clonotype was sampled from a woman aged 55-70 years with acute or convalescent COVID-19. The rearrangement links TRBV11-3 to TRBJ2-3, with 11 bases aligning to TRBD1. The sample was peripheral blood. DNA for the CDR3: TGTGCCAGCAGCTTAGGCGGGACAGGGGGACAAGATACGCAGTATTTT. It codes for CASSLGGTGGQDTQYF. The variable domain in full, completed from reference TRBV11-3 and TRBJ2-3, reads EAGVVQSPRYKIIEKKQPVAFWCNPISGHNTLYWYLQNLGQGPELLIRYENEEAVDDSQLPKDRFSAERLKGVDSTLKIQPAELGDSAVYLCASSLGGTGGQDTQYFGPGTRLTVL.